This section outlines one TCR beta chain sequence together with its context. Its antigen is not known. This record comes from a study of T cell responses to AZD1222 COVID-19 vaccine. Study results and caveats: Baseline serostatus was positive in only five to seven AZD1222 recipients. In the spike-specific TCR repertoire, nearly half reportedly target unmutated variant regions. Spike-spanning, vaccine-associated CD4 TCRs were dominant at 160-218 and 743-854.

Sequencing was performed with immunoSEQ multiplex PCR; in TCRdb, only in-frame clones are kept and a portion is missing. The repertoire has roughly 100,000 clones, over 75% of them found once; the top ten carry roughly 10%. The CDR3 is made up of 16 amino acids. V shed 5 bases and J 0 bases; nucleotides not matched to a gene: 8. Germline CDR1 SEHNR, CDR2 FQNEAQ (reference sequence). The V and J genes are TRBV7-9 and TRBJ2-7; 9 bases agree with TRBD1. The TCR originated in an adult who received the AZD1222 COVID-19 vaccine. Material: peripheral blood, obtained 28 days after the second AZD1222 dose. DNA for the CDR3: TGTGCCAGCAGCCCAAGGGACAGGGCCCACTCCTACGAGCAGTACTTC. Translation gives CASSPRDRAHSYEQYF.